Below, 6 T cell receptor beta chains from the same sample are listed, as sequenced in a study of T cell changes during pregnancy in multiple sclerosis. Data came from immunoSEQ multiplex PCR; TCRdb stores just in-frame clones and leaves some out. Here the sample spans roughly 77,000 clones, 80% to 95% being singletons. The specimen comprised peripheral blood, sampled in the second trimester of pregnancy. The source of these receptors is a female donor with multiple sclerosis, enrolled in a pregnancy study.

The CDR3 is CASRTSSSFEQYF. For the CDR3, the DNA is TGTGCCAGCAGGACTAGCTCGTCTTTCGAGCAGTACTTC. This sequence joins TRBV7-9 and TRBJ2-7, with 7 bases fitting TRBD2. The CDR3 covers 13 residues. With 6 bases clipped from V and 6 bases from J, the junction kept 8 bases outside the gene matches. The germline CDR1 and CDR2 sequences are SEHNR and FQNEAQ (reference sequence).

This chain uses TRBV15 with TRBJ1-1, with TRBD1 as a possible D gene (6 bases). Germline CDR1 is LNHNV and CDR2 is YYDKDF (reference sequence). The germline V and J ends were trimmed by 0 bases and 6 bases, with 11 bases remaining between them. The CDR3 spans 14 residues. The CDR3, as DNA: TGTGCCACCAGCAGAGATGGGGACATCGCTGAAGCTTTCTTT. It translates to CATSRDGDIAEAFF.

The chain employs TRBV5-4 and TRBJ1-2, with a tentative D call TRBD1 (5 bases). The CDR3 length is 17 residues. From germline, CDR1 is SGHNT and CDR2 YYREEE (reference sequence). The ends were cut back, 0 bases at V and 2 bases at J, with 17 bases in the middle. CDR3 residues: CASSLGQGYSTNYGYTF. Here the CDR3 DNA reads TGTGCCAGCAGCTTGGGGCAGGGCTACTCCACGAACTATGGCTACACCTTC.

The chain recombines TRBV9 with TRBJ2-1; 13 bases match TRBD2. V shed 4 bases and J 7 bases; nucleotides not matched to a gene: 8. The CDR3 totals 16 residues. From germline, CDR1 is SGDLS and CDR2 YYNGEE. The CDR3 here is CASSPPGTSGNNEQFF. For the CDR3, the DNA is TGTGCCAGCAGCCCTCCAGGGACTAGCGGGAATAATGAGCAGTTCTTC. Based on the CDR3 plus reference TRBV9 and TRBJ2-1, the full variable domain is DSGVTQTPKHLITATGQRVTLRCSPRSGDLSVYWYQQSLDQGLQFLIQYYNGEERAKGNILERFSAQQFPDLHSELNLSSLELGDSALYFCASSPPGTSGNNEQFFGPGTRLTVL.

CDR3 in amino acids: CASSLVASGRAGQFF. The CDR3 nucleotides read TGTGCCAGCAGCTTAGTGGCTAGCGGGAGGGCTGGGCAGTTCTTC. The genes are TRBV7-3 and TRBJ2-1; 12 bases line up with TRBD2. CDR1 is SGHTA and CDR2 is FQGTGA in the germline V gene. J gave up 12 bases and V 2 bases, and 8 bases lay outside the gene matches. This CDR3 has 15 amino acids.

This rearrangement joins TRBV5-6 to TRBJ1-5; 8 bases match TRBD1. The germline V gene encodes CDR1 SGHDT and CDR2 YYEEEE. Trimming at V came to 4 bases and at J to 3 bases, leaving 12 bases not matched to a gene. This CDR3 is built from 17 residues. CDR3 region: CASSITGTGLYNQPQHF. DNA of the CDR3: TGTGCCAGCAGCATTACCGGGACAGGCCTTTACAATCAGCCCCAGCATTTT.